What follows are 14 T cell receptor beta chains derived from one specimen sequenced in a study of regulatory T cells in long-lasting Graves disease. TCR beta libraries were built with iRepertoire HTBI primers and Arm-PCR of CDR3 regions. TCRdb recomputed calls from the multiplex PCR reads with MiXCR, one row per CDR3 protein. Among 430,000 or so distinct CDR3 sequences, 20% to 25% were seen once, and the ten largest hold approximately 15%. Noted time point: persistent/refractory GD, antithyroid drugs over 5 years with positive TRAb. PBMC-derived RNA was used for the TCR library. The sample was peripheral blood mononuclear cells (PBMCs), taken when the disease was refractory, from a patient treated with antithyroid drugs. The receptor set was obtained from a female donor with Graves disease.

Ten or more counts support this clonotype. At one end the junction does not follow the germline gene, possibly because of a read error. V gene TRBV5-1 combines with J gene TRBJ2-2; the match to TRBD1 covers 9 bases. Germline CDR1 and CDR2: SGHRS and YFSETQ. The CDR3 length is 14 residues. The CDR3 spells CASSWDRDTGELFF. The CDR3 DNA reads as TGTGCCAGCTCCTGGGACAGGGACACCGGGGAGCTGTTTTTT.

This clonotype was recorded at least ten times. The rearrangement joins TRBV7-2 to TRBJ1-3, with 8 nucleotides matching TRBD1. CDR1 and CDR2 from the germline V gene are SGHTA and FQGNSA. The CDR3 length is 15 residues. After removal of 6 bases from V and 2 bases from J, the junction contained 6 bases not matched to a gene. As DNA, the CDR3 is TGTGCCAGCAGACCTAAGACAGGGGCTGGAAACACCATATATTTT. Translating gives CASRPKTGAGNTIYF. The full variable domain, its missing parts supplied by reference TRBV7-2 and TRBJ1-3, is GAGVSQSPSNKVTEKGKDVELRCDPISGHTALYWYRQSLGQGLEFLIYFQGNSAPDKSGLPSDRFSAERTGGSVSTLTIQRTQQEDSAVYLCASRPKTGAGNTIYFGEGSWLTVV.

Concerning this clonotype itself: A much larger clone is a single base away; this may be a read error. V is TRBV28 and J is TRBJ2-7, with D maybe TRBD2 (5 bases). Deletions cut 4 bases from V and 5 bases from J, with 15 bases between. The CDR3 has 14 residues. Germline loops: CDR1 MDHEN, CDR2 SYDVKM. CDR3 sequence reads: CASSYLDWKDEQYF. The DNA for the CDR3 is TGTGCCAGCAGTTACCTGGACTGGAAAGACGAGCAGTACTTC.

Turning to this clonotype: It may be a read error: a sequence one base away is much more abundant. The V gene is TRBV6-2 or TRBV6-3, the J gene TRBJ2-7, with D tentatively TRBD2 (5 bases). Per germline, CDR1 MNHEY and CDR2 SVGEGT. The CDR3 length is 13 residues. V was clipped by 2 bases and J by 8 bases, with 13 bases between them. DNA for the CDR3: TGTGCCAGCAGTTACGGCGGGTCGGGCAAGCAGTACTTC. It is translated as CASSYGGSGKQYF.

This chain uses TRBV29-1 with TRBJ2-3; D is unresolved. The V gene's germline CDR1 is SQVTM and CDR2 ANQGSEA. The V and J ends lost 3 bases and 1 base respectively, with 5 bases between them. This CDR3 spans 12 amino acids. The CDR3 loop reads CSVEKGTDTQYF. CDR3 nucleotides: TGCAGCGTTGAGAAGGGCACAGATACGCAGTATTTT.

This clonotype was found a few times. The chain recombines TRBV4-1 with TRBJ2-7, with D possibly called TRBD1 or TRBD2 (6 bases each). Trimming cost V 0 bases and J 4 bases, with 7 bases left between them. CDR1 MGHRA and CDR2 YSYEKL come from the germline V gene. The CDR3 is 13 amino acids. CDR3 loop: CASSQEGGYEQYF. CDR3 DNA sequence: TGCGCCAGCAGCCAAGAAGGGGGGTACGAGCAGTACTTC.

This clonotype was observed a handful of times. V gene TRBV28 combines with J gene TRBJ2-1; possibly TRBD2 for D (6 bases). The CDR3 is 14 amino acids. Trimming shortened V by 5 bases and J by 6 bases, and 14 bases separated the two germline ends. CDR1 MDHEN and CDR2 SYDVKM come from the germline V gene. CDR3 bases: TGTGCCAGCAGTCCTGGGACTCGTGTCAATGAGCAGTTCTTC. It translates to CASSPGTRVNEQFF.

V and J are TRBV20-1 and TRBJ2-7; D uncertain. This CDR3 has 12 residues. V lost 4 bases and J 6 bases, leaving 13 bases between the germline ends. Per the germline V gene, CDR1 is DFQATT and CDR2 is SNEGSKA (reference sequence). This chain's CDR3 is CSANRPEREQYF. The CDR3 bases are TGCAGTGCTAACCGACCAGAGCGCGAGCAGTACTTC.

The J gene is TRBJ2-7, the V gene TRBV7-3; D unclear. The CDR3 totals 14 residues. Looked up from germline, CDR1 is SGHTA and CDR2 is FQGTGA. V was trimmed by 6 bases and J by 1 base, leaving 13 bases between them. CDR3 DNA: TGTGCCAGCAGGAGAGACGGCAATTCCTACGAGCAGTACTTC. The encoded protein is CASRRDGNSYEQYF.

There are many counts of this clonotype. The chain carries TRBV20-1 and TRBJ2-7; the match to TRBD1 covers 7 bases. Germline CDR1 is DFQATT and CDR2 is SNEGSKA (reference sequence). V shed 4 bases and J 5 bases; nucleotides not matched to a gene: 8. The CDR3 runs to 13 residues. CDR3 coding DNA: TGCAGTGCTATCCGGGACAGCGGACACGAGCAGTACTTC. Protein product: CSAIRDSGHEQYF.

J is TRBJ2-1 and V is TRBV15, with 7 nucleotides matching TRBD1. This CDR3 is built from 14 residues. V shed 4 bases and J 6 bases; nucleotides not matched to a gene: 6. Germline V gene data show CDR1 as LNHNV and CDR2 as YYDKDF (reference sequence). The CDR3 region is CATSIRTGANEQFF. The DNA for the CDR3 is TGTGCCACCAGCATCAGGACAGGTGCCAATGAGCAGTTCTTC.

This sequence joins TRBV19 and TRBJ2-2; D remains unclear. The CDR3 has 14 residues. Trimming stripped 11 bases from V and 4 bases from J, with 17 bases between. Germline V lookup: CDR1 LNHDA, CDR2 SQIVND (reference sequence). The CDR3 DNA follows: TGTGCCGGTTGTGTGAGTGGAAGCACCGGGGAGCTGTTTTTT. Translated, it gives CAGCVSGSTGELFF. Supplemented by reference TRBV19 and TRBJ2-2, the full variable domain reads DGGITQSPKYLFRKEGQNVTLSCEQNLNHDAMYWYRQDPGQGLRLIYYSQIVNDFQKGDIAEGYSVSREKKESFPLTVTSAQKNPTAFYLCAGCVSGSTGELFFGEGSRLTVL.

The chain couples TRBV12-3 or TRBV12-4 to TRBJ2-5, with D maybe TRBD2 (5 bases). V was pared by 4 bases and J by 5 bases, with 17 bases between. This CDR3 spans 15 amino acids. The CDR3 reads CASSSDYAQPETQYF. The CDR3 DNA sequence: TGTGCCAGCAGTTCCGACTATGCCCAGCCGGAGACCCAGTACTTC.

This clonotype was counted many times. At one end, the junction sequence differs from germline, possibly due to a read error. The chain employs TRBV10-2 and TRBJ1-2, with 7 bases lining up with TRBD1. The V gene's germline CDR1 is WSHSY and CDR2 SAAADI. This CDR3 has 12 amino acids. DNA for the CDR3: TGCGCCAGCAATGACCCATTTGGACAGGCGATCTTC. Its protein is CASNDPFGQAIF.